This TCR beta chain was sequenced during a study of T cell clusters in autoimmune cytopenias. The V gene's germline CDR1 is SEHNR and CDR2 FQNEAQ (reference sequence). The CDR3 has 14 residues. This clonotype registers medium-sized by frequency. Its antigen remains unknown. Some 40,000 genome equivalents of blood DNA were amplified for TRB. Study-level findings and limits: Primary autoimmune cytopenia patients seemingly lacked the physiological T cell clusters found in healthy donors.

One tube held mixed TRB-A and TRB-B primer pools for touch-down PCR. TCRdb derives one entry per CDR3 protein from the multiplex PCR reads, leaving out DNA. The sample features roughly 7,500 distinct CDR3 sequences, with approximately 32% in its top ten. Separately, the same data were catalogued under a study of T cell repertoires in aging, cancer and after chemotherapy.

The sequenced sample was peripheral blood. V and J are TRBV7-9 and TRBJ2-5; no DNA is available, so the TRBD1 call from TCRdb remains unchecked. This clonotype was sampled from a human donor with an autoimmune cytopenia or autoimmune hepatitis (not recorded which). The CDR3 loop reads CASSHPGPQETQYF.